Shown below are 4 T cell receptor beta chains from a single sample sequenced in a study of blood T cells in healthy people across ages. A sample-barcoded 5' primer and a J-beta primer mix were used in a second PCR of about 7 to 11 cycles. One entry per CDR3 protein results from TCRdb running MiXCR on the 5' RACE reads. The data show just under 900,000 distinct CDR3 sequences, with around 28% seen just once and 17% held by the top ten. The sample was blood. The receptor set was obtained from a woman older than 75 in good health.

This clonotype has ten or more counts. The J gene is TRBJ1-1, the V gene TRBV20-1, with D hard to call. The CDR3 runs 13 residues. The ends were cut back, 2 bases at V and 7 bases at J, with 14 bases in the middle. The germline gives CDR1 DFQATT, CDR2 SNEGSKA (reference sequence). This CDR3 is CSARKVGVIEAFF. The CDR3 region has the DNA TGCAGTGCTAGAAAAGTTGGGGTAATTGAAGCTTTCTTT.

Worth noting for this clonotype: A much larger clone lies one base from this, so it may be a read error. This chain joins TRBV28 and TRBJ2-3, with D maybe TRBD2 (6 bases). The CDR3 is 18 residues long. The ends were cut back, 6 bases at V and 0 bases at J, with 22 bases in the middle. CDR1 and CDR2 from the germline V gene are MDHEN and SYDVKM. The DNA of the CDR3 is TGTGCCAGCAGCCCCGAGGCAGGAGGGTATTTTAGCACAGATACGCAGTATTTT. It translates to CASSPEAGGYFSTDTQYF.

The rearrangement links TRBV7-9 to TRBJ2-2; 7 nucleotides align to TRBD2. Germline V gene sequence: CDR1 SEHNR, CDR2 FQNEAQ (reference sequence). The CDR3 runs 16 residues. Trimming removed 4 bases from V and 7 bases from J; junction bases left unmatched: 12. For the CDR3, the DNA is TGTGCCAGCAGCTGGTCACCGGGGCCGGGAGGCGGGGAGCTGTTTTTT. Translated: CASSWSPGPGGGELFF.

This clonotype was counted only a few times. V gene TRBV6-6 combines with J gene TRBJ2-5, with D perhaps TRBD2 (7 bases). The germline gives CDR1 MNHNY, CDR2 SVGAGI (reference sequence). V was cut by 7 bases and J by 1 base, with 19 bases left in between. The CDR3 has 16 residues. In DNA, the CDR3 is TGTGCCAGCACCTTAAACCAAGGGGGGGGCCAAGAGACCCAGTACTTC. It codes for CASTLNQGGGQETQYF.